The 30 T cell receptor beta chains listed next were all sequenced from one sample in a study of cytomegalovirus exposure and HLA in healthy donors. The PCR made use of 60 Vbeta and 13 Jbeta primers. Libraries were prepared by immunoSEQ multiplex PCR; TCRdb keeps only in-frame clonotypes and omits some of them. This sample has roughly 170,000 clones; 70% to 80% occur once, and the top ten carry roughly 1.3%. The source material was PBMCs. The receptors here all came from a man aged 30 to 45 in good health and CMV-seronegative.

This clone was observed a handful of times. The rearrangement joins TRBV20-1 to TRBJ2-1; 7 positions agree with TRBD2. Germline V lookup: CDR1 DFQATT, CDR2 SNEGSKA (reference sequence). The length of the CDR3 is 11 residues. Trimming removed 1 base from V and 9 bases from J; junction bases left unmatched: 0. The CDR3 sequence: CSARGGGEQFF. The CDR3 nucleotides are TGCAGTGCTAGAGGGGGGGGTGAGCAGTTCTTC.

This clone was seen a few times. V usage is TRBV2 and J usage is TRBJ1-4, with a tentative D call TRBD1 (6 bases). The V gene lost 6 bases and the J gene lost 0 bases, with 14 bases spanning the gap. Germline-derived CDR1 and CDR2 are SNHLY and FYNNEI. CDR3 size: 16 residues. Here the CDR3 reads CASRDGQITTNEKLFF. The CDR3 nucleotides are TGTGCCAGCAGGGACGGACAGATAACAACTAATGAAAAACTGTTTTTT.

The CDR3 loop is CATSSLGGGGSTDTQYF. For the CDR3, the DNA is TGTGCCACCAGCAGTCTAGGGGGGGGAGGAAGCACAGATACGCAGTATTTT. This rearrangement joins TRBV15 to TRBJ2-3, with TRBD2 as a possible D gene (7 bases). Deletions cut 3 bases from V and 0 bases from J, with 16 bases between. CDR1 and CDR2 (germline): LNHNV, YYDKDF (reference sequence). This CDR3 region has 17 residues.

CDR3 sequence: CASSLAEQETQYF. CDR3 coding DNA: TGCGCCAGCAGCTTGGCTGAGCAAGAGACCCAGTACTTC. This sequence joins TRBV5-1 and TRBJ2-5, with D unclear. The V and J ends lost 0 bases and 2 bases respectively, with 5 bases between them. This CDR3 region has 13 residues. CDR1 is SGHRS, CDR2 YFSETQ, per germline. The full variable domain, rest sourced from reference TRBV5-1 and TRBJ2-5, is KAGVTQTPRYLIKTRGQQVTLSCSPISGHRSVSWYQQTPGQGLQFLFEYFSETQRNKGNFPGRFSGRQFSNSRSEMNVSTLELGDSALYLCASSLAEQETQYFGPGTRLLVL.

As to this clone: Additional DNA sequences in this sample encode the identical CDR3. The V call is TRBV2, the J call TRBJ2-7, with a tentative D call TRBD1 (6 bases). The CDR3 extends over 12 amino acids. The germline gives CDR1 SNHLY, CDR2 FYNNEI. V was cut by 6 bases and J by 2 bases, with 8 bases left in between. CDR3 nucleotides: TGTGCCAGCAGCACAGGGACCTACGAGCAGTACTTC. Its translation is CASSTGTYEQYF.

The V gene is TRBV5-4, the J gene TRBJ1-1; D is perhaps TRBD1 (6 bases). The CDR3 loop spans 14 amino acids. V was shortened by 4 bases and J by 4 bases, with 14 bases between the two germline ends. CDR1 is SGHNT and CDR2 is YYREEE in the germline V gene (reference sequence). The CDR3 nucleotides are TGTGCCAGCAGCCTGGCACAGGGTGGCACTGAAGCTTTCTTT. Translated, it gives CASSLAQGGTEAFF.

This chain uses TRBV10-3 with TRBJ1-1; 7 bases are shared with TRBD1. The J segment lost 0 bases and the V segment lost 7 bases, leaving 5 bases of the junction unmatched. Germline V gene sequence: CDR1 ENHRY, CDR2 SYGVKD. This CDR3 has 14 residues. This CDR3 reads CAITPTGLNTEAFF. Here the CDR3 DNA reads TGTGCCATCACTCCGACAGGGCTGAACACTGAAGCTTTCTTT.

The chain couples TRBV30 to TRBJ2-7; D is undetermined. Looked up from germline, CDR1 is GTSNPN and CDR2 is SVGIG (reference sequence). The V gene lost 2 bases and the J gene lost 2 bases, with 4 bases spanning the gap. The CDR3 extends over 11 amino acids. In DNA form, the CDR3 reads TGTGCCTGGAGTCGGGCCTACGAGCAGTACTTC. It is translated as CAWSRAYEQYF.

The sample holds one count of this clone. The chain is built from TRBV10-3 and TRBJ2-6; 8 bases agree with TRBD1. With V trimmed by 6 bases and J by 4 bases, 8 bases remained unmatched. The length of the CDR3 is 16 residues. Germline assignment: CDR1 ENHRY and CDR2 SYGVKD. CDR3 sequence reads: CAIRDRDVGGANVLTF. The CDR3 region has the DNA TGTGCCATCAGGGACAGGGACGTTGGCGGGGCCAACGTCCTGACTTTC.

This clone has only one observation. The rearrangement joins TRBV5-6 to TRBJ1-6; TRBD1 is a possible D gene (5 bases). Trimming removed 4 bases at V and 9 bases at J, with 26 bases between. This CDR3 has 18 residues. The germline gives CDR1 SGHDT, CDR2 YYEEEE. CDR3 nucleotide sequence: TGTGCCAGCAGCGACGCCGTTGCGGTGGGGGGGGGACGTTCACCCCTCCACTTT. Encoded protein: CASSDAVAVGGGRSPLHF.

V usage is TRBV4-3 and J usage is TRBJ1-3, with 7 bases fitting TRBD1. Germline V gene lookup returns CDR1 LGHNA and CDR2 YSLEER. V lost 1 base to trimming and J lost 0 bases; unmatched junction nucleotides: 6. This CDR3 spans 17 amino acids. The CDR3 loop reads CASSQGPGTVSGNTIYF. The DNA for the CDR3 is TGCGCCAGCAGCCAAGGACCCGGGACAGTCTCTGGAAACACCATATATTTT.

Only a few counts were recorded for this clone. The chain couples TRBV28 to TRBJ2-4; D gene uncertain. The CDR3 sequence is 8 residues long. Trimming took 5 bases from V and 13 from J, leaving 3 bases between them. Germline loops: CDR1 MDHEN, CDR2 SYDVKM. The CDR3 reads CASSRQYF. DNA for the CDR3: TGTGCCAGCAGTCGGCAGTACTTC.

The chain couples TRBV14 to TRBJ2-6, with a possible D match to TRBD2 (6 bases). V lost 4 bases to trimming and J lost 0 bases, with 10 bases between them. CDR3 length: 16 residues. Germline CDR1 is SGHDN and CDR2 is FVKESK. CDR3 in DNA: TGTGCCAGCAGCCCGAGACTAGACTCTGGGGCCAACGTCCTGACTTTC. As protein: CASSPRLDSGANVLTF.

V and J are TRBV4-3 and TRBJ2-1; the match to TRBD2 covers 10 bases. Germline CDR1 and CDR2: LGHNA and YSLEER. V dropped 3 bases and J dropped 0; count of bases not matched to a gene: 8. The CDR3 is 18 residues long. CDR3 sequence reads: CASSQAWSGGASYNEQFF. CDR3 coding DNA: TGCGCCAGCAGCCAGGCCTGGAGCGGGGGGGCCTCCTACAATGAGCAGTTCTTC.

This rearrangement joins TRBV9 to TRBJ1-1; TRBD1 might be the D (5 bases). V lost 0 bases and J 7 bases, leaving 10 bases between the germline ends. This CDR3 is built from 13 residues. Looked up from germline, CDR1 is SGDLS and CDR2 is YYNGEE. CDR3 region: CASSVGRADEAFF. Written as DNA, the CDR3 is TGTGCCAGCAGCGTAGGCAGGGCAGATGAAGCTTTCTTT.

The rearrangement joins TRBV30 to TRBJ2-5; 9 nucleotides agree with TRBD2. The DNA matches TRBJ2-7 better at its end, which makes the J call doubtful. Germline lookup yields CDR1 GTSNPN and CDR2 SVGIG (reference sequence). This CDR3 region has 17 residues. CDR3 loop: CAWSVGLAGPPPLEQYF. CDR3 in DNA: TGTGCCTGGAGTGTAGGCCTAGCGGGACCCCCCCCTCTCGAGCAGTACTTC.

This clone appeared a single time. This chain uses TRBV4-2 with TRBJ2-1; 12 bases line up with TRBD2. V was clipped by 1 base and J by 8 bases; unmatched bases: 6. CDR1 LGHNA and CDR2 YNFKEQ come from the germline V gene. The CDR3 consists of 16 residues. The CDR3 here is CASSQGLAGARDEQFF. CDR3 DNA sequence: TGTGCCAGCAGCCAAGGACTAGCGGGAGCTAGGGATGAGCAGTTCTTC.

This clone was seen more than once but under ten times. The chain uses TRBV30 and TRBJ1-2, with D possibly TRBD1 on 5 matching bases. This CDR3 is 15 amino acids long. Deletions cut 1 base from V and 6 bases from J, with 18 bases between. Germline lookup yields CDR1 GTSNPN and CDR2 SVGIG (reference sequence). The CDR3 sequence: CAWSGGSFGSNGYTF. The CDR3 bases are TGTGCCTGGAGTGGGGGGAGCTTCGGGAGTAATGGCTACACCTTC.

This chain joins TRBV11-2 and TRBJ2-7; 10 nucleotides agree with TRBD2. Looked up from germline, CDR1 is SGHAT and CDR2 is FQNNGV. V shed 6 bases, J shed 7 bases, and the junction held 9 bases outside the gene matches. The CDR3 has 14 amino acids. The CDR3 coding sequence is TGTGCCAGCAGATCAATAGCGGGAGGATGGGAGCAGTACTTC. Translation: CASRSIAGGWEQYF.

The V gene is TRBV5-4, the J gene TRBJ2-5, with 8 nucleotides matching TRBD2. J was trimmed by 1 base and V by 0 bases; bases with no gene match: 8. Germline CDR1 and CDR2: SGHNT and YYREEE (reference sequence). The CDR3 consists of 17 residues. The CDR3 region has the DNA TGTGCCAGCAGCTTGGAAGGCGGGGGGCCGACCCAAGAGACCCAGTACTTC. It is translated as CASSLEGGGPTQETQYF.

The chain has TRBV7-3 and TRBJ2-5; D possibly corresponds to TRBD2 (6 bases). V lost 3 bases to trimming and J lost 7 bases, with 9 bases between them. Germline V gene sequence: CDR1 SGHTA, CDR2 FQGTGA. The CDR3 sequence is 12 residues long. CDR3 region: CASSLGGGTQYF. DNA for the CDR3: TGTGCCAGCAGCTTGGGAGGCGGGACCCAGTACTTC.

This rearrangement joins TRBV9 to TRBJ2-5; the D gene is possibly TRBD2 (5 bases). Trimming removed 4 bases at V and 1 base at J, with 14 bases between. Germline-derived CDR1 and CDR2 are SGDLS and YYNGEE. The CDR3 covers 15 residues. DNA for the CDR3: TGTGCCAGCAGCCCTCAGGTGGGGAGCCAAGAGACCCAGTACTTC. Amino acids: CASSPQVGSQETQYF.

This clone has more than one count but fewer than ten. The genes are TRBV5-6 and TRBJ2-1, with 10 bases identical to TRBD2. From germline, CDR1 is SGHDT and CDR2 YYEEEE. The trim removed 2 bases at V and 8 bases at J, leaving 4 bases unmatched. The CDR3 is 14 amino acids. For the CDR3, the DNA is TGTGCCAGCAGCTTACTAGCGGGGTCCCATGAGCAGTTCTTC. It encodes CASSLLAGSHEQFF.

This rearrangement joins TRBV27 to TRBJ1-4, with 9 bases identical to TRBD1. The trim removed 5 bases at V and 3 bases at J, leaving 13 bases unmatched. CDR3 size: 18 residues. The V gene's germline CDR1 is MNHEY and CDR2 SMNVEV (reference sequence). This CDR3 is CASSGGTGPYLANEKLFF. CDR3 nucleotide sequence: TGTGCCAGCAGTGGGGGGACAGGGCCGTATCTGGCTAATGAAAAACTGTTTTTT.

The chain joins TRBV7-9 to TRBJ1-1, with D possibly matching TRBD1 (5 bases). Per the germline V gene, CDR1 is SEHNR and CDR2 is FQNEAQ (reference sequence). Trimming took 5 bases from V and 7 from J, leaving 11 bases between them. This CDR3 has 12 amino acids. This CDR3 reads CASSPWGDEAFF. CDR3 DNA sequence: TGTGCCAGCAGCCCCTGGGGGGATGAAGCTTTCTTT. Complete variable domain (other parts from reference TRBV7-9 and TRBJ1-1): DTGVSQNPRHKITKRGQNVTFRCDPISEHNRLYWYRQTLGQGPEFLTYFQNEAQLEKSRLLSDRFSAERPKGSFSTLEIQRTEQGDSAMYLCASSPWGDEAFFGQGTRLTVV.

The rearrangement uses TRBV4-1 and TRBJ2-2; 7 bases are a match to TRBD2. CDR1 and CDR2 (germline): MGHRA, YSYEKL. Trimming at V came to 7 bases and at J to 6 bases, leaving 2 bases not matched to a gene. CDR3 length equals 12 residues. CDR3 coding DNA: TGCGCCAGCAACGGGGGGTCCGGGGAGCTGTTTTTT. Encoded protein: CASNGGSGELFF.

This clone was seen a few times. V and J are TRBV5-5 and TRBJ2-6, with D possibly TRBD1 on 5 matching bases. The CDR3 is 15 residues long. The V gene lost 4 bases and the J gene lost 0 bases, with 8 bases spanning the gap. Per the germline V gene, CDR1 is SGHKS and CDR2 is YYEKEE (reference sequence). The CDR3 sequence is CASSTGHSGANVLTF. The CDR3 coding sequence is TGTGCCAGCAGCACAGGCCACTCTGGGGCCAACGTCCTGACTTTC.

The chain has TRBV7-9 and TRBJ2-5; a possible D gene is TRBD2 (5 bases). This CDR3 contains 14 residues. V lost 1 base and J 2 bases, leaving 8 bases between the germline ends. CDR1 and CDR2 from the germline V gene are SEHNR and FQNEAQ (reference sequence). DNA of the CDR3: TGTGCCAGCAGCTTAGGAGGAGGACAAGAGACCCAGTACTTC. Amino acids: CASSLGGGQETQYF.

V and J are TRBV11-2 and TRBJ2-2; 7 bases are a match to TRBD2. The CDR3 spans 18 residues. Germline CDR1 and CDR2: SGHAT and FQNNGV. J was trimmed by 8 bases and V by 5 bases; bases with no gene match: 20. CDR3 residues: CASSRRTAGEGLRGELFF. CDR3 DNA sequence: TGTGCCAGCAGCCGCCGCACGGCGGGGGAGGGCCTAAGGGGGGAGCTGTTTTTT.

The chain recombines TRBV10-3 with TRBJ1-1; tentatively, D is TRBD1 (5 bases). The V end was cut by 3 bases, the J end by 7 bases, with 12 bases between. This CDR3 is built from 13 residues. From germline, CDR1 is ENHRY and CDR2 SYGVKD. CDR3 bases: TGTGCCATCAGTGAAGCCCCGGGACTTGAAGCTTTCTTT. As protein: CAISEAPGLEAFF.